The rows below give T cell receptor beta chains drawn from one sample of a study of shared clonotypes between healthy human individuals. The protocol was immunoSEQ multiplex PCR, while the TCRdb copy is restricted to in-frame clones and leaves out a portion. The profile shows about 960,000 clones, more than 75% of them singletons. The sequencing sample was made of memory CD4+ T cells sorted from blood. The receptors stem from a man aged 18 to 35 in good health. The CDR3 runs from the conserved cysteine through the conserved F or W. The D gene is left open where the match is weak. Where a row states a size, it is once, few, many or the class of an expanded clone; other rows omit it.

J: TRBJ1-1
V: TRBV29-1
size: NA
D: NA
CDR3: CSVEMRLNTEAFF
DNA: TGCAGCGTTGAGATGAGGCTGAACACTGAAGCTTTCTTT

J: TRBJ1-1
V: TRBV30
size: few
D: NA
CDR3: CAWSVGVGAFF
DNA: TGTGCCTGGAGTGTGGGGGTGGGGGCTTTCTTT

J: TRBJ1-6
V: TRBV11-2
size: NA
D: NA
CDR3: CASSVEPGLINSPLHF
DNA: TGTGCCAGCAGCGTAGAGCCCGGACTGATCAATTCACCCCTCCACTTT

J: TRBJ1-2
V: TRBV10-3
size: many
D: TRBD1
CDR3: CAIYRDRDGYTF
DNA: TGTGCCATCTATCGGGACAGGGATGGCTACACCTTC

J: TRBJ2-3
V: TRBV7-9
size: NA
D: TRBD2
CDR3: CASSSGERGSTDTQYF
DNA: TGTGCCAGCAGCTCCGGGGAGCGGGGGAGCACAGATACGCAGTATTTT

J: TRBJ2-5
V: TRBV7-7
size: NA
D: NA
CDR3: CASSSLRQNPQETQYF
DNA: TGTGCTAGCAGCTCCCTAAGACAGAACCCTCAAGAGACCCAGTACTTC

J: TRBJ1-5
V: TRBV30
size: few
D: NA
CDR3: CAWSRTPGQPQHF
DNA: TGTGCCTGGAGTAGGACTCCGGGGCAGCCCCAGCATTTT

J: TRBJ1-1
V: TRBV7-2
size: few
D: NA
CDR3: CASSRLLSTLAATEAFF
DNA: TGTGCCAGCAGCCGCCTGCTAAGTACTTTAGCGGCAACTGAAGCTTTCTTT

J: TRBJ2-2
V: TRBV6-1
size: NA
D: TRBD2
CDR3: CASMSLAGNTGELFF
DNA: TGTGCCAGCATGTCCCTAGCGGGAAACACCGGGGAGCTGTTTTTT

J: TRBJ2-1
V: TRBV9
size: NA
D: NA
CDR3: CASSVAGLTDNEQFF
DNA: TGTGCCAGCAGCGTAGCGGGCCTGACAGACAATGAGCAGTTCTTC

J: TRBJ2-7
V: TRBV28
size: NA
D: NA
CDR3: CASSGWEDQDEQYF
DNA: TGTGCCAGCAGTGGGTGGGAGGATCAGGACGAGCAGTACTTC

J: TRBJ2-2
V: TRBV19
size: NA
D: NA
CDR3: CASSIRLAKDTGELFF
DNA: TGTGCCAGTAGTATACGGCTAGCGAAGGACACCGGGGAGCTGTTTTTT